These T cell receptor beta chains were read from a single sample in a study of human T cells and chemical hapten exposure. TCRdb reprocessed the RACE reads via MiXCR and lists one record per CDR3 protein. The sample holds tens of thousands of distinct CDR3 sequences, around 9.6% seen once. Material: whole blood, obtained in connection with sensitization to the hapten diphenylcyclopropenone (DPC). The source is a woman aged 40 to 49 with alopecia areata. Some clones in this sample may be carry-over from other donors' samples. The CDR3 runs from the conserved cysteine through the conserved F or W. The order of the fields is J gene, V gene, clone size, D gene, CDR3 DNA, CDR3 protein. The D gene is left open where the match is weak. Size tells how often a clone was seen (once, few, many) or the class of an expanded clone, and some rows leave it out.

>TRBJ1-5|TRBV20-1|-|TRBD1
TGCAGTGCTAGAGTGCCAGGGGGTAGGAATCAGCCCCAGCATTTT
CSARVPGGRNQPQHF
>TRBJ1-2|TRBV7-2|many|TRBD1
TGTGCCAGCAGCCCTAGCGGCCAGGGGGCAAACTATGGCTACACCTTC
CASSPSGQGANYGYTF
>TRBJ1-2|TRBV29-1|-|-
TGCAGCGCCGACTACCCCCGGGAGGACTATGGCTACACCTTC
CSADYPREDYGYTF
>TRBJ2-7|TRBV3-1|many|TRBD2
TGTGCCAGCAGCCAAGACCCGACTAGCGGGGGGCCCATCACCTACGAGCAGTACTTC
CASSQDPTSGGPITYEQYF
>TRBJ2-1|TRBV28|many|TRBD2
TGTGCCAGCAGTTTAATGTCGGGGGGGTTGTACAATGAGCAGTTCTTC
CASSLMSGGLYNEQFF
>TRBJ2-3|TRBV10-2|few|-
TGCGCCAGCAGTCGGGACACCCTATTCGGGGATACGCAGTATTTT
CASSRDTLFGDTQYF
>TRBJ1-4|TRBV28|many|-
TGTGCCAGCAGTTTGACCGGGACAAGTCCGTTTTTT
CASSLTGTSPFF
>TRBJ2-7|TRBV6-2/TRBV6-3|few|-
TGTGCCAGCAGTTTGACTTGGGGATACGAGCAGTACTTC
CASSLTWGYEQYF
>TRBJ2-5|TRBV7-2|-|TRBD2
TGTGCCAGCAGCTTAAGCCCTAGCGGGGAAGAGACCCAGTACTTC
CASSLSPSGEETQYF
>TRBJ1-3|TRBV7-2|few|TRBD1
TGTGCCAGCAGCCCCCAGGCAGGGGGTGGAAACACCATATATTTT
CASSPQAGGGNTIYF
>TRBJ2-5|TRBV6-2/TRBV6-3|-|-
TGTGCCAGCAGGGAATTGGCCGTGGCGACCCAGTACTTC
CASRELAVATQYF
>TRBJ1-1|TRBV10-2|many|-
TGCGCCAGCAGTGAGTCGGGACTTCCCCCCACTGAAGCTTTCTTT
CASSESGLPPTEAFF
>TRBJ1-6|TRBV6-5|few|TRBD1
TGTGCCAGCAGTTACTCAGACAGGGGTACTTCACCCCTCCACTTT
CASSYSDRGTSPLHF
>TRBJ2-4|TRBV5-4|many|-
TGTGCCAGCAGCTTCAGGGAAGGGGCTAACATTCAGTACTTC
CASSFREGANIQYF
>TRBJ2-3|TRBV27|many|TRBD2
TGTGCCAGCAAAATGACTAGCGGTCATAGCACAGATACGCAGTATTTT
CASKMTSGHSTDTQYF
>TRBJ1-1|TRBV7-9|many|-
TGTGCCAGCAGCTTGACGTCGGGGATGAACACTGAAGCTTTCTTT
CASSLTSGMNTEAFF
>TRBJ1-1|TRBV6-4|few|-
TGTGCCAGCAGTACAGACATGAACACTGAAGCTTTCTTT
CASSTDMNTEAFF
>TRBJ1-1|TRBV18|-|-
TGTGCCAGCTCACCTCTTACTTCCAGGGGGAACACTGAAGCTTTCTTT
CASSPLTSRGNTEAFF
>TRBJ1-1|TRBV7-2|many|-
TGTGCCAGCAGCTTAGTGACAGCCATGAACACTGAAGCTTTCTTT
CASSLVTAMNTEAFF
>TRBJ2-3|TRBV7-8|few|TRBD2
TGTGCCAGCAGCTCCATCCCGGGGGGGCCAGATACGCAGTATTTT
CASSSIPGGPDTQYF
>TRBJ1-2|TRBV10-3|few|-
TGTGCCATCAGTGGATCGACAGTCTACTATGGCTACACCTTC
CAISGSTVYYGYTF
>TRBJ2-7|TRBV14|-|-
TGTGCCAGCAGCACGTCCCCCTACGAGCAGTACTTC
CASSTSPYEQYF
>TRBJ2-1|TRBV29-1|many|-
TGCAGCGTTGAACCAGGGAGGAGCTCCTACAATGAGCAGTTCTTC
CSVEPGRSSYNEQFF
>TRBJ1-1|TRBV9|many|-
TGTGCCAGCAGCGTGGGGACGGTGAACACTGAAGCTTTCTTT
CASSVGTVNTEAFF
>TRBJ2-4|TRBV5-1|-|-
TGCGCCAGCAGCTTAACAGGGTTAGACAAAAACATTCAGTACTTC
CASSLTGLDKNIQYF
>TRBJ1-5|TRBV12-3/TRBV12-4|few|-
TGTGCCAGCAATTGGGCAGGGCACGGTCAGCCCCAGCATTTT
CASNWAGHGQPQHF
>TRBJ1-1|TRBV3-1|few|-
TGTGCCAGCAGCCATCAGACGGCCAACACTGAAGCTTTCTTT
CASSHQTANTEAFF
>TRBJ2-1|TRBV12-3/TRBV12-4|few|-
TGTGCCAGCAGCGCCCCCCTTGGACTAACGGGCGGTGAGCAGTTCTTC
CASSAPLGLTGGEQFF
>TRBJ2-7|TRBV29-1|-|-
TGCAGCGTTGTCGAGGGTCGGAACGAGCAGTACTTC
CSVVEGRNEQYF
>TRBJ2-6|TRBV28|-|-
TGTGCCAGCAGAACAGGGAGTGGGGCCAACGTCCTGACTTTC
CASRTGSGANVLTF
>TRBJ1-2|TRBV3-1|many|-
TGTGCCAGCAGCCCAACGATAGGGTTGAACTATGGCTACACCTTC
CASSPTIGLNYGYTF
>TRBJ1-6|TRBV25-1|many|-
TGTGCCAGCAAGGGGAGTGATTCACCCCTCCACTTT
CASKGSDSPLHF
>TRBJ1-2|TRBV13|many|-
TGTGCCAGCAGCCAACGGACACTGCAAAACTATGGCTACACCTTC
CASSQRTLQNYGYTF
>TRBJ1-2|TRBV4-2|-|-
TGTGCCAGCAGCCAAGTGATAGGACACAATACCTATGGCTACACCTTC
CASSQVIGHNTYGYTF
>TRBJ2-5|TRBV11-2|many|-
TGTGCCAGCAGCTTAGATCTTGGCTGGTTGGAGACCCAGTACTTC
CASSLDLGWLETQYF
>TRBJ2-2|TRBV12-3/TRBV12-4|many|TRBD2
TGTGCCAGCATCGGCGGGGGAGGTACCGGGGAGCTGTTTTTT
CASIGGGGTGELFF
>TRBJ1-2|TRBV9|many|-
TGTGCCAGCAGCGGTGGGACCGGCGACTATGGCTACACCTTC
CASSGGTGDYGYTF
>TRBJ2-4|TRBV7-2|many|TRBD2
TGTGCCAGCAGCCAACCGAGCGGGGGGACTGGGTCCAAAAACATTCAGTACTTC
CASSQPSGGTGSKNIQYF
>TRBJ2-4|TRBV11-2|many|-
TGTGCCAGCAGCTTAGTAGCGGACAGCACATTTGGGTACTTC
CASSLVADSTFGYF
>TRBJ2-3|TRBV23-1|many|TRBD2
TGCGCCAGCAGTCAGCAAACTAGCGGGGGGGCATTGGATACGCAGTATTTT
CASSQQTSGGALDTQYF
>TRBJ2-1|TRBV3-1|many|TRBD2
TGTGCCAGCAGCCAAGACGGGACTAGCGTCGGCAATGAGCAGTTCTTC
CASSQDGTSVGNEQFF